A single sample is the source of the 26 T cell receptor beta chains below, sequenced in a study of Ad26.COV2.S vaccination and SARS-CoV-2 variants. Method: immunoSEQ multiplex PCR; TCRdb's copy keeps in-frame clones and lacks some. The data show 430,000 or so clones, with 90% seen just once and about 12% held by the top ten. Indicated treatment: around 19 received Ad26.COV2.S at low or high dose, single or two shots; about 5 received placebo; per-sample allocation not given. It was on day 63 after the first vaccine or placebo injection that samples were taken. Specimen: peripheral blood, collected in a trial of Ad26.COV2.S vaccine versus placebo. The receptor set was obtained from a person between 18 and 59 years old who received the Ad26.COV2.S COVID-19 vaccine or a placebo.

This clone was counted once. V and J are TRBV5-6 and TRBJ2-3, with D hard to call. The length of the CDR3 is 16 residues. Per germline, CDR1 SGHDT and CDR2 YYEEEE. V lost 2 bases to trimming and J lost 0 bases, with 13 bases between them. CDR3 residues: CASSFKDTTSTDTQYF. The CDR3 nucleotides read TGTGCCAGCAGCTTTAAAGACACCACTAGCACAGATACGCAGTATTTT.

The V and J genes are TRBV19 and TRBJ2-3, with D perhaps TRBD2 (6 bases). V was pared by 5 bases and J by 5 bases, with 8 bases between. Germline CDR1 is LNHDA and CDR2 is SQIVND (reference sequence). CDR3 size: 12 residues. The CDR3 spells CASSRDLDTQYF. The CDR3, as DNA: TGTGCCAGTAGTCGGGACTTAGATACGCAGTATTTT.

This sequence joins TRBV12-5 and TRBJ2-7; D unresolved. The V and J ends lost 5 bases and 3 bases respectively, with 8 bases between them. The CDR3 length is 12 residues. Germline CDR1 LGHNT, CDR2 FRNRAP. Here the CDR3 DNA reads TGTGCTAGTGGTGTTGGGAACTACGAGCAGTACTTC. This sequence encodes CASGVGNYEQYF.

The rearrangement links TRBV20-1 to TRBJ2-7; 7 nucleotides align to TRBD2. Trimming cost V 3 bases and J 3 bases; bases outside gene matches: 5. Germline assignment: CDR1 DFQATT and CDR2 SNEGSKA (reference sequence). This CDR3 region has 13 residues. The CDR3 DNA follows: TGCAGTGCTAGTCCCGCTAGCGGCTACGAGCAGTACTTC. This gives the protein CSASPASGYEQYF.

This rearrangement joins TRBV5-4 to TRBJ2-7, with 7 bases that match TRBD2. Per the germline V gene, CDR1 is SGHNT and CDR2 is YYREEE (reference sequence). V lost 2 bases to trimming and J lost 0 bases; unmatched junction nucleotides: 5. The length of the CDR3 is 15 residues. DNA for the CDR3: TGTGCCAGCAGCTTAGGAGGGAGGGCCTCCTACGAGCAGTACTTC. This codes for CASSLGGRASYEQYF. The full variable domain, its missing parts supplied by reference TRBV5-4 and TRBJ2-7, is ETGVTQSPTHLIKTRGQQVTLRCSSQSGHNTVSWYQQALGQGPQFIFQYYREEENGRGNFPPRFSGLQFPNYSSELNVNALELDDSALYLCASSLGGRASYEQYFGPGTRLTVT.

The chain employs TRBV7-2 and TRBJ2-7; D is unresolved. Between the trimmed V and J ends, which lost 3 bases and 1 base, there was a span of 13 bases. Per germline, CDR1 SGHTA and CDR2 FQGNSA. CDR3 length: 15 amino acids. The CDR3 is CASSLRESLSYEQYF. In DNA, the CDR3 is TGTGCCAGCAGCTTGAGAGAGTCCCTTTCCTACGAGCAGTACTTC.

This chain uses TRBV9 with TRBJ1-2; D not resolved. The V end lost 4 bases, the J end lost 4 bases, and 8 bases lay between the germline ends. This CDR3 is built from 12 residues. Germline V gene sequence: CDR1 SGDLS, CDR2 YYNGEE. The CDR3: CASSLAGYGYTF. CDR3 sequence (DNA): TGTGCCAGCAGCCTGGCCGGCTATGGCTACACCTTC.

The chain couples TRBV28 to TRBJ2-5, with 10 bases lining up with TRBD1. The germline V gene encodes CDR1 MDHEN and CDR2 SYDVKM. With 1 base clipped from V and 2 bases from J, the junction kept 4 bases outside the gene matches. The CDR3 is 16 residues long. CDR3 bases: TGTGCCAGCAGTTTATCGACAGGGGGCAAGCAAGAGACCCAGTACTTC. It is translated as CASSLSTGGKQETQYF.

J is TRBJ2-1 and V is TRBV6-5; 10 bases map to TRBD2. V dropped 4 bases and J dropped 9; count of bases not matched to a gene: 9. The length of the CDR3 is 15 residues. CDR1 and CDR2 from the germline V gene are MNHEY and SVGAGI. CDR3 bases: TGTGCCAGCAGTTGGACGGGACTAGCGATTACTGAGCAGTTCTTC. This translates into CASSWTGLAITEQFF.

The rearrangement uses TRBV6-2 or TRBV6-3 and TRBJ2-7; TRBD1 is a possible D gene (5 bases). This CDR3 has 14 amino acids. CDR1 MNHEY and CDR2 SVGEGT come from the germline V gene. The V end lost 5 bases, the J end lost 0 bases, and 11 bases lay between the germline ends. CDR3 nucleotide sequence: TGTGCCAGCAGTAAAATAAGGGGCTCCTACGAGCAGTACTTC. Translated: CASSKIRGSYEQYF.

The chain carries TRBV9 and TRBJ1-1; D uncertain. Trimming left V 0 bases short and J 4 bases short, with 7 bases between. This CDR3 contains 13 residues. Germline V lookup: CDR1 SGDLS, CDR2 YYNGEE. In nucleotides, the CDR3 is TGTGCCAGCAGCGTAGGAGTGGGCACTGAAGCTTTCTTT. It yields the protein CASSVGVGTEAFF.

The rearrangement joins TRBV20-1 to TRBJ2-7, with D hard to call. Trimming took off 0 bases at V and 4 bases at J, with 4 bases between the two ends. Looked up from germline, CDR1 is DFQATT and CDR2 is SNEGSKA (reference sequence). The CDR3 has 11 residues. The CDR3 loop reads CSAREVYEQYF. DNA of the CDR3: TGCAGTGCTAGAGAGGTGTACGAGCAGTACTTC.

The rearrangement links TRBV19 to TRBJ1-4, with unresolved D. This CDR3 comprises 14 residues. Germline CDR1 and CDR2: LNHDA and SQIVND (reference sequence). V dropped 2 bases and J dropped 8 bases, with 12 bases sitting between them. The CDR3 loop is CASSILTGGEKLFF. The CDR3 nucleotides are TGTGCCAGTAGTATATTGACCGGAGGGGAAAAACTGTTTTTT.

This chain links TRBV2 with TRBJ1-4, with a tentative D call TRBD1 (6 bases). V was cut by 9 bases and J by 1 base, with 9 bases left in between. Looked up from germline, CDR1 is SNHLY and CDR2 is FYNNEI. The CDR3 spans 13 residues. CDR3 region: CASGQLTNEKLFF. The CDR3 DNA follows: TGTGCCAGTGGACAGTTAACTAATGAAAAACTGTTTTTT. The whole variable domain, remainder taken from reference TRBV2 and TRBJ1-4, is EPEVTQTPSHQVTQMGQEVILRCVPISNHLYFYWYRQILGQKVEFLVSFYNNEISEKSEIFDDQFSVERPDGSNFTLKIRSTKLEDSAMYFCASGQLTNEKLFFGSGTQLSVL.

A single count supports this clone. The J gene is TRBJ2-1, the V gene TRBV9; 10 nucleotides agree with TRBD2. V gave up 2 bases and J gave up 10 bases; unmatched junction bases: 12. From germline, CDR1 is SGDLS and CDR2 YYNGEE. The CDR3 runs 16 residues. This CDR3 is CASSVGASGRRSEQFF. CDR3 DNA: TGTGCCAGCAGCGTTGGGGCTAGCGGGAGAAGGAGCGAGCAGTTCTTC.

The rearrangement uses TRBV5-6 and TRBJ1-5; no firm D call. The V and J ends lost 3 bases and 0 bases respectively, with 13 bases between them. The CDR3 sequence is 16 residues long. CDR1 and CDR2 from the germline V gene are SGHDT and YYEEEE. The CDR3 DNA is TGTGCCAGCAGCTCTTGGCGAGATTCTAGCAATCAGCCCCAGCATTTT. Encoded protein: CASSSWRDSSNQPQHF.

Here the CDR3 reads CASSVTTSVLSSYNEQFF. The DNA of the CDR3 is TGTGCCAGCAGCGTAACAACTAGCGTTTTAAGCTCCTACAATGAGCAGTTCTTC. The gene calls are TRBV9 and TRBJ2-1, with 7 nucleotides matching TRBD2. The germline CDR1 and CDR2 sequences are SGDLS and YYNGEE. The V gene end was trimmed by 1 base and the J gene end by 0 bases; junction bases not matched to a gene: 10. This CDR3 contains 18 residues.

The CDR3 protein is CSVVIWNTEAFF. The CDR3 DNA is TGCAGCGTTGTGATCTGGAACACTGAAGCTTTCTTT. The rearrangement joins TRBV29-1 to TRBJ1-1; no definite D call. Trimming shortened V by 4 bases and J by 1 base, and 7 bases separated the two germline ends. CDR1 is SQVTM, CDR2 ANQGSEA, per germline. This CDR3 spans 12 amino acids.

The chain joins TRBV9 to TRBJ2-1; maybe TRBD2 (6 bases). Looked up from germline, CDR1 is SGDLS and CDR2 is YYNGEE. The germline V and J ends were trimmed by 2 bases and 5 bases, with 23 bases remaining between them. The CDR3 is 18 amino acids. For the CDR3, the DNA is TGTGCCAGCAGCGTTGAAGCGTATTCGGGAGACGCGAACAATGAGCAGTTCTTC. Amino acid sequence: CASSVEAYSGDANNEQFF.

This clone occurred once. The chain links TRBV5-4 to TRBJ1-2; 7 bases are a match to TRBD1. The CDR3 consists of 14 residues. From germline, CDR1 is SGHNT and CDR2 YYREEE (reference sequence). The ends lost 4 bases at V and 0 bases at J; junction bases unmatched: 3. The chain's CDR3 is CASSAGQSNYGYTF. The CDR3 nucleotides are TGTGCCAGCAGCGCGGGACAGTCTAACTATGGCTACACCTTC. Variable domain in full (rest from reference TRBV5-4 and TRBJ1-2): ETGVTQSPTHLIKTRGQQVTLRCSSQSGHNTVSWYQQALGQGPQFIFQYYREEENGRGNFPPRFSGLQFPNYSSELNVNALELDDSALYLCASSAGQSNYGYTFGSGTRLTVV.

The DNA of the CDR3 is TGTGCTAGTGGGAGCGACCCCGGGACAGGGTTTTTAGAAAAACTGTTTTTT. Its protein product is CASGSDPGTGFLEKLFF. This chain uses TRBV12-5 with TRBJ1-4, with 9 bases matching TRBD1. V lost 6 bases, J lost 8 bases, and 16 bases stayed unmatched. The germline gives CDR1 LGHNT, CDR2 FRNRAP. The CDR3 covers 17 residues.

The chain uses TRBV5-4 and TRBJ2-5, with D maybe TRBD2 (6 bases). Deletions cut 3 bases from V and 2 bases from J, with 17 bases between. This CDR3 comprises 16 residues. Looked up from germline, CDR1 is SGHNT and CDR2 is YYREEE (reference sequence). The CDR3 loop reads CASSSTLAGGQETQYF. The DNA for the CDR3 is TGTGCCAGCAGCTCCACCCTGGCCGGGGGACAAGAGACCCAGTACTTC.

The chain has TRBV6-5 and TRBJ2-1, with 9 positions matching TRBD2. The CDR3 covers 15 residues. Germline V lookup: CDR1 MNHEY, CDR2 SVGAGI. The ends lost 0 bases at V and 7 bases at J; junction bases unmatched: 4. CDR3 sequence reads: CASSYSLAGVNEQFF. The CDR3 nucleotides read TGTGCCAGCAGTTACTCCTTAGCGGGAGTGAATGAGCAGTTCTTC.

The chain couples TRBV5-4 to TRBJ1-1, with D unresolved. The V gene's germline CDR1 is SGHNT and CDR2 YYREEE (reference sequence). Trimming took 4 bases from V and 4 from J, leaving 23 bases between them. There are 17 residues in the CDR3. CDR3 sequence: CASSLDGLQRGPTEAFF. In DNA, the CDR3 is TGTGCCAGCAGCCTTGACGGACTCCAGCGGGGTCCCACTGAAGCTTTCTTT.

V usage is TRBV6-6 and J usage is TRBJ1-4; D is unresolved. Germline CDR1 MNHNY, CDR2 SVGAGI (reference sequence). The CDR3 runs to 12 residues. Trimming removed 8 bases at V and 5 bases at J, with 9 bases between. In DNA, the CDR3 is TGTGCCAGCCGCTTGGGGAATGAAAAACTGTTTTTT. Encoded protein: CASRLGNEKLFF.

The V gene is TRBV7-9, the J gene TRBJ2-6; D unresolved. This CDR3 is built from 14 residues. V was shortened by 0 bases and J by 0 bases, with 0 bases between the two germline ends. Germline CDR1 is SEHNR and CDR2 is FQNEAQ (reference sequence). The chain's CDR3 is CASSLASGANVLTF. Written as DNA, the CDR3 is TGTGCCAGCAGCTTAGCCTCTGGGGCCAACGTCCTGACTTTC.